Listed here are 14 T cell receptor beta chains from one sample, sequenced in a study of blood T cell repertoires in COVID-19. The data were produced by immunoSEQ multiplex PCR, yet TCRdb's version contains in-frame clones alone and is incomplete. The table includes around 250,000 clones, approximately 86% detected once. Sequences were obtained from peripheral blood. The receptors shown here come from a woman aged 55-75 years who had recovered from COVID-19.

The chain has TRBV6-5 and TRBJ2-7, with 7 positions matching TRBD1. V shed 4 bases and J 6 bases; nucleotides not matched to a gene: 12. Germline loops: CDR1 MNHEY, CDR2 SVGAGI. The CDR3 sequence is 15 residues long. The CDR3 spells CASSSMTGTRGEQYF. CDR3 DNA sequence: TGTGCCAGCAGTTCTATGACAGGGACGCGAGGCGAGCAGTACTTC.

This chain connects TRBV6-5 to TRBJ2-1; 9 bases fit TRBD2. Germline V gene sequence: CDR1 MNHEY, CDR2 SVGAGI. The CDR3 totals 14 residues. V lost 7 bases and J lost 8; bases outside the gene matches: 9. The CDR3 is CASIPSGGPYEQFF. CDR3 DNA: TGTGCCAGCATCCCCAGCGGGGGGCCGTATGAGCAGTTCTTC.

The chain is built from TRBV7-3 and TRBJ2-3; TRBD2 matches at 8 bases. The CDR3 is 15 amino acids. J lost 1 base, V lost 5 bases, and 5 bases had no gene match. Germline CDR1 and CDR2: SGHTA and FQGTGA. In DNA, the CDR3 is TGTGCCAGCAGCCCGGGGGGGGCTCGCACAGATACGCAGTATTTT. Amino acids: CASSPGGARTDTQYF.

The chain combines TRBV7-3 with TRBJ2-3; unclear D gene. CDR3 length: 13 residues. V was cut by 4 bases and J by 6 bases, with 11 bases left in between. Germline CDR1 SGHTA, CDR2 FQGTGA. CDR3 residues: CASSSNTRDTQYF. The CDR3 region has the DNA TGTGCCAGCAGCTCAAACACCCGCGATACGCAGTATTTT.

This clone was seen a few times. This chain joins TRBV4-3 and TRBJ2-1, with D perhaps matching TRBD1 (6 bases). Deletions cut 4 bases from V and 6 bases from J, with 16 bases between. The V gene's germline CDR1 is LGHNA and CDR2 YSLEER. The length of the CDR3 is 15 residues. CDR3 amino acids: CASSRVNRVGNEQFF. In DNA, the CDR3 is TGCGCCAGCAGCCGAGTCAACAGGGTTGGCAATGAGCAGTTCTTC.

This chain links TRBV4-3 with TRBJ1-4; 10 bases line up with TRBD1. The CDR3 has 19 residues. CDR1 and CDR2 (germline): LGHNA, YSLEER. Unmatched junction bases numbered 12, after V lost 2 bases and J lost 3 bases. The DNA for the CDR3 is TGCGCCAGCAGCCAATTTAAGATGGACAGGGGGTTCTCTAATGAAAAACTGTTTTTT. Translated: CASSQFKMDRGFSNEKLFF.

The rearrangement links TRBV14 to TRBJ2-3; D gene uncertain. The length of the CDR3 is 12 residues. V lost 0 bases and J 5 bases, leaving 3 bases between the germline ends. Germline values: CDR1 SGHDN, CDR2 FVKESK. CDR3 in amino acids: CASSQDIDTQYF. The CDR3 DNA reads TGTGCCAGCAGCCAAGATATAGATACGCAGTATTTT.

The chain carries TRBV2 and TRBJ1-1, with TRBD1 identical over 9 bases. Germline CDR1 reads SNHLY; CDR2 reads FYNNEI. The CDR3 spans 15 residues. V lost 5 bases, J lost 0 bases, and 4 bases stayed unmatched. CDR3 in DNA: TGTGCCAGCAGTTGGGGACAGGGCCTGAACACTGAAGCTTTCTTT. Its protein product is CASSWGQGLNTEAFF.

The table lists this clone with a count of one. J is TRBJ1-2 and V is TRBV28; D ambiguous. The CDR3 spans 14 residues. CDR1 is MDHEN and CDR2 is SYDVKM in the germline V gene. The V and J ends lost 5 bases and 0 bases respectively, with 10 bases between them. The CDR3 DNA sequence: TGTGCCAGCAGTATCCAACAGACTAACTATGGCTACACCTTC. Residues: CASSIQQTNYGYTF.

The rearrangement joins TRBV18 to TRBJ2-5; 10 positions match TRBD1. This CDR3 is built from 15 residues. The trim removed 3 bases at V and 5 bases at J, leaving 6 bases unmatched. Germline V CDR1 and CDR2: KGHSH, LQKENI. In DNA form, the CDR3 reads TGTGCCAGCTCACCGGGACAGGGGACGTATGAGACCCAGTACTTC. Its translation: CASSPGQGTYETQYF.

The chain recombines TRBV18 with TRBJ2-2, with 7 bases lining up with TRBD1. Per the germline V gene, CDR1 is KGHSH and CDR2 is LQKENI. V dropped 3 bases and J dropped 4; count of bases not matched to a gene: 2. The CDR3 has 14 amino acids. DNA of the CDR3: TGTGCCAGCTCACCGCCAGGGGGCACCGGGGAGCTGTTTTTT. Residues: CASSPPGGTGELFF.

The rearrangement uses TRBV5-6 and TRBJ2-7, with 11 bases matching TRBD1. This CDR3 region has 14 residues. Per the germline V gene, CDR1 is SGHDT and CDR2 is YYEEEE. Trimming took 3 bases from V and 5 from J; bases not matched to a gene: 4. The CDR3 sequence is CASSYWTGGDEQYF. The CDR3 DNA reads TGTGCCAGCAGCTACTGGACAGGGGGCGACGAGCAGTACTTC.

The chain is built from TRBV19 and TRBJ1-5; D ambiguous. The CDR3 sequence is 15 residues long. The germline gives CDR1 LNHDA, CDR2 SQIVND (reference sequence). Trimming took off 7 bases at V and 0 bases at J, with 13 bases between the two ends. The chain's CDR3 is CASMVGSYSNQPQHF. CDR3 DNA sequence: TGTGCCAGTATGGTGGGGAGTTATAGCAATCAGCCCCAGCATTTT.

The chain joins TRBV7-9 to TRBJ2-7; a possible D gene is TRBD1 (5 bases). The CDR3 totals 12 residues. Germline loops: CDR1 SEHNR, CDR2 FQNEAQ (reference sequence). V was pared by 4 bases and J by 9 bases, with 13 bases between. The CDR3 DNA reads as TGTGCCAGCAGCTCCAGGGATCTTGGGCAGTACTTC. It specifies CASSSRDLGQYF. Full variable domain (outside the CDR3, taken from reference TRBV7-9 and TRBJ2-7): DTGVSQNPRHKITKRGQNVTFRCDPISEHNRLYWYRQTLGQGPEFLTYFQNEAQLEKSRLLSDRFSAERPKGSFSTLEIQRTEQGDSAMYLCASSSRDLGQYFGPGTRLTVT.